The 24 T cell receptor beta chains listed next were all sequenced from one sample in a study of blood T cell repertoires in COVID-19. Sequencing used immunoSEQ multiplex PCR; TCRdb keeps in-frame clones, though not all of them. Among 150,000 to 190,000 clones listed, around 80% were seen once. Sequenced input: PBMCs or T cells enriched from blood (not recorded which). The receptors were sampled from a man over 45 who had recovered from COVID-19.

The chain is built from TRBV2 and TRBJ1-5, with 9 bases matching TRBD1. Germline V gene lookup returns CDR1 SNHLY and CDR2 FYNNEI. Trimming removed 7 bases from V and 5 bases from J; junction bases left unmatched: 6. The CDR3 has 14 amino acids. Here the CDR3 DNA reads TGTGCCAGCACGATACAGGGGGCAGATCAGCCCCAGCATTTT. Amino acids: CASTIQGADQPQHF.

As DNA, the CDR3 is TGTGCCAGCAGAGGCTGGGGTCAACGGGGGTCCCGGCTGTATTTT. Encoded protein: CASRGWGQRGSRLYF. The chain has TRBV7-9 and TRBJ2-3; tentative D call: TRBD2 (6 bases). This CDR3 is built from 15 residues. Germline V gene lookup returns CDR1 SEHNR and CDR2 FQNEAQ (reference sequence). Deletions cut 6 bases from V and 14 bases from J, with 27 bases between. The variable domain in full, completed from reference TRBV7-9 and TRBJ2-3, reads DTGVSQNPRHKITKRGQNVTFRCDPISEHNRLYWYRQTLGQGPEFLTYFQNEAQLEKSRLLSDRFSAERPKGSFSTLEIQRTEQGDSAMYLCASRGWGQRGSRLYFGPGTRLTVL.

CDR3 sequence reads: CASSLVAQGGSPLHF. The DNA of the CDR3 is TGTGCCAGCAGCTTAGTGGCGCAGGGCGGTTCACCCCTCCACTTT. This chain uses TRBV7-2 with TRBJ1-6, with D possibly being TRBD1 (5 bases). This CDR3 region has 15 residues. CDR1 and CDR2 from the germline V gene are SGHTA and FQGNSA. V lost 1 base and J 9 bases, leaving 13 bases between the germline ends.

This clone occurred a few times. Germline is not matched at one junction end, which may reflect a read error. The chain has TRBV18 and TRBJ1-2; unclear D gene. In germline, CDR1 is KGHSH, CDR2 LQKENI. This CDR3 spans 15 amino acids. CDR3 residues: CASSPQSGWDYGYTF. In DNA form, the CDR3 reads TGTGCCAGCTCTCCACAATCAGGATGGGACTATGGCTACACCTTC.

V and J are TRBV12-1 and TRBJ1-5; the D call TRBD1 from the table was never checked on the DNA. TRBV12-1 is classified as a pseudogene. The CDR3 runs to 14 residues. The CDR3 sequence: CASSFRGGNQPQHF. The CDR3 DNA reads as TGTGCCAGCAGCTTCAGGGGAGGCAATCAGCCCCAGCATTTT.

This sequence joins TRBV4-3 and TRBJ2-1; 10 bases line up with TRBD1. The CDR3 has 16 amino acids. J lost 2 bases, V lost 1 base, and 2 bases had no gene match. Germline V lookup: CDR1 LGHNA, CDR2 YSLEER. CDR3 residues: CASSQGQGATYNEQFF. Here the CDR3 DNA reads TGCGCCAGCAGCCAAGGACAGGGGGCAACCTACAATGAGCAGTTCTTC.

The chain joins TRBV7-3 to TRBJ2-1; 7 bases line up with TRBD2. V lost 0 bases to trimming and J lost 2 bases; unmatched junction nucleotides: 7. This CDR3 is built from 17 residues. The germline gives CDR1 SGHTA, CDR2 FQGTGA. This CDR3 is CASSLTGSGFPYNEQFF. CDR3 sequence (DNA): TGTGCCAGCAGCTTAACTGGTAGCGGGTTTCCCTACAATGAGCAGTTCTTC.

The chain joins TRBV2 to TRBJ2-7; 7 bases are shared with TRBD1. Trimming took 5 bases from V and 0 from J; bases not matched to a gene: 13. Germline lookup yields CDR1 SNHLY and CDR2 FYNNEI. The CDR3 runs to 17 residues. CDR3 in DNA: TGTGCCAGCAGTCAAGAGGACAGGTTGGGGTCCTCCTACGAGCAGTACTTC. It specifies CASSQEDRLGSSYEQYF.

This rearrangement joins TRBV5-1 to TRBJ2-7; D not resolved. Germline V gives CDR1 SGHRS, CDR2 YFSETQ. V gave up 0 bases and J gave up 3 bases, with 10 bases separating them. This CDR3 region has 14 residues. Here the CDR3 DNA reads TGCGCCAGCAGCTTGGACCTGACGGGCTACGAGCAGTACTTC. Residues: CASSLDLTGYEQYF.

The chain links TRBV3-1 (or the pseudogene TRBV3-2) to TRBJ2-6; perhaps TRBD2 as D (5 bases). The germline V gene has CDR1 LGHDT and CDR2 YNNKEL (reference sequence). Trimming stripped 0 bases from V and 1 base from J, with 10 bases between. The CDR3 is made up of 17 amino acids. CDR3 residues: CASSQDFGVSGANVLTF. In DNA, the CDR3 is TGTGCCAGCAGCCAAGATTTCGGGGTTTCTGGGGCCAACGTCCTGACTTTC.

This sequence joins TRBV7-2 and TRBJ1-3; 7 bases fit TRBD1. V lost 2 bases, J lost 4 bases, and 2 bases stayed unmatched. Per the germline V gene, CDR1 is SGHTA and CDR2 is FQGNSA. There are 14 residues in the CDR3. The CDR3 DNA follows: TGTGCCAGCAGCTTACAGGGGGTGGGAAACACCATATATTTT. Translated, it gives CASSLQGVGNTIYF.

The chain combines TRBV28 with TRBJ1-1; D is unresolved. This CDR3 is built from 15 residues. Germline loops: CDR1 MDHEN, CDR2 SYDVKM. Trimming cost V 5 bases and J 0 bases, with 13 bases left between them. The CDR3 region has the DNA TGTGCCAGCAGTACCCGCCCGACATTGAACACTGAAGCTTTCTTT. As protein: CASSTRPTLNTEAFF.

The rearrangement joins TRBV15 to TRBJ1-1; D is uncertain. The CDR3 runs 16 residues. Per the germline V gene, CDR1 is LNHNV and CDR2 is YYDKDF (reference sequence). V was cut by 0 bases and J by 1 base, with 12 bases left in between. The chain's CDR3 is CATSRENASGNTEAFF. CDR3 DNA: TGTGCCACCAGCAGAGAGAACGCCTCAGGGAACACTGAAGCTTTCTTT.

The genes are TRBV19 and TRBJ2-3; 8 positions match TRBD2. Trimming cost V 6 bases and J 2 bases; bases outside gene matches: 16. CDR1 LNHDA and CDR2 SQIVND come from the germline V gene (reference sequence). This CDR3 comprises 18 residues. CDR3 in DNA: TGTGCCAGTAGCTCCCCGACTCTGCGGGGGGCGGTCACAGATACGCAGTATTTT. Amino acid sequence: CASSSPTLRGAVTDTQYF.

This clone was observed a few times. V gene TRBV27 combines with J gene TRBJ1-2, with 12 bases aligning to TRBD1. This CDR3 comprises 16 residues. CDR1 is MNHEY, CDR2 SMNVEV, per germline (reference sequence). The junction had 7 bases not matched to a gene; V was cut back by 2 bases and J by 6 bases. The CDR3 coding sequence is TGTGCCAGCAGTTTAATGGGTGGGACAGGGGGCGATGGCTACACCTTC. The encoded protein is CASSLMGGTGGDGYTF.

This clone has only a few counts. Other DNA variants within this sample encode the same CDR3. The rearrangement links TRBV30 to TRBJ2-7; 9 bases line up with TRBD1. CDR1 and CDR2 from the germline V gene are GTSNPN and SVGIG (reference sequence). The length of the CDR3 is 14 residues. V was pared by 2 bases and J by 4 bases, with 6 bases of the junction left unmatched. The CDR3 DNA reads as TGTGCCTGGAGTACGGGACAGGGATCTTACGAGCAGTACTTC. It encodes CAWSTGQGSYEQYF.

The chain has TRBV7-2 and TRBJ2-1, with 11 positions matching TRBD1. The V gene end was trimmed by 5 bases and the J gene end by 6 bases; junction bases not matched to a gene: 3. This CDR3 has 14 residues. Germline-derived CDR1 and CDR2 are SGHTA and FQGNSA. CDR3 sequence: CASSRDRGANEQFF. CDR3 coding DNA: TGTGCCAGCAGCCGGGACAGGGGGGCCAATGAGCAGTTCTTC.

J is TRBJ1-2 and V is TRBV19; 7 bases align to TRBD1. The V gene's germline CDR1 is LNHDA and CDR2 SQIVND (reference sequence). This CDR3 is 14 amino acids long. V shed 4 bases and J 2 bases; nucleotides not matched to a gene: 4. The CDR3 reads CASSSRGRNYGYTF. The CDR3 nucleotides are TGTGCCAGTAGTAGCAGGGGGAGGAACTATGGCTACACCTTC.

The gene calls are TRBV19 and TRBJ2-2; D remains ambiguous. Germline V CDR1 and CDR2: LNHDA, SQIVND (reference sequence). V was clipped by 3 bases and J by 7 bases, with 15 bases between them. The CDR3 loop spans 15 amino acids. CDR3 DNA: TGTGCCAGTAGTATTTGGCAGACGGGTTACGGGGAGCTGTTTTTT. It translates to CASSIWQTGYGELFF.

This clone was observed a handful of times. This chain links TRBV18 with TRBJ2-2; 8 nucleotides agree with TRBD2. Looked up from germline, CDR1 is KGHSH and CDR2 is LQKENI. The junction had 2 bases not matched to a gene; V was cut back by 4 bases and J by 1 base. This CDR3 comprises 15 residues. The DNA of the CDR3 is TGTGCCAGCTCACTAGCGGGGCAGAACACCGGGGAGCTGTTTTTT. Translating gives CASSLAGQNTGELFF.

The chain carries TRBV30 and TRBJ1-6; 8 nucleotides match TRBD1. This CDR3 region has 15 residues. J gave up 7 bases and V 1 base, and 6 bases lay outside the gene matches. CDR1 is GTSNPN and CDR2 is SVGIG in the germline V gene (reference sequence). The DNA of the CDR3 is TGTGCCTGGAGTGCAGACAGGGGAGAGAATTCACCCCTCCACTTT. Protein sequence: CAWSADRGENSPLHF.

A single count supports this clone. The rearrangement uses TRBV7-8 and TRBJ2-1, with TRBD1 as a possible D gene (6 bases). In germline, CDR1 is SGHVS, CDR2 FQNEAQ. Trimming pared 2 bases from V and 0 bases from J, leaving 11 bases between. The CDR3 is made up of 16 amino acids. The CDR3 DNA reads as TGTGCCAGCAGCTTAACTACAGGGAGCTCCTACAATGAGCAGTTCTTC. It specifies CASSLTTGSSYNEQFF.

The CDR3 reads CASSPFPRNTEAFF. CDR3 in DNA: TGTGCCAGCTCACCATTCCCCAGAAACACTGAAGCTTTCTTT. This chain uses TRBV18 with TRBJ1-1; D uncertain. V lost 2 bases and J 2 bases, leaving 9 bases between the germline ends. The CDR3 totals 14 residues. The germline V gene has CDR1 KGHSH and CDR2 LQKENI.

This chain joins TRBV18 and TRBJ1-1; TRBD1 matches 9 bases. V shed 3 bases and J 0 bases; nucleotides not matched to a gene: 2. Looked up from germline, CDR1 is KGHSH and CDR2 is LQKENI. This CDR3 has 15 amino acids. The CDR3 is CASSPGTGMNTEAFF. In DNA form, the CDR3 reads TGTGCCAGCTCACCCGGGACAGGGATGAACACTGAAGCTTTCTTT.